This T cell receptor beta chain was observed in a study of blood T cell repertoires in COVID-19. Study-level background: Spain, Italy and the United States supplied samples that represented acute and convalescent COVID-19. Nucleic acid was either cDNA or gDNA, and it came from T cells, B-cell-depleted T cells, or PBMCs.

Trimming removed 1 base from V and 5 bases from J, with 10 bases in between. The CDR3 runs to 14 residues. Germline V CDR1 and CDR2: SGHTA, FQGNSA. The data were produced by immunoSEQ multiplex PCR, yet TCRdb's version contains in-frame clones alone and is incomplete. In the table there are 350,000 or so clones, more than 85% of which are singletons. V and J are TRBV7-2 and TRBJ2-3; tentatively, D is TRBD1 (5 bases). This TCR derives from a woman aged 25-40 years who had recovered from COVID-19. Sequencing input: PBMCs or T cells enriched from blood (not recorded which). The CDR3 here is CASSLGTREDTQYF. Here the CDR3 DNA reads TGTGCCAGCAGCTTAGGGACACGAGAAGATACGCAGTATTTT.